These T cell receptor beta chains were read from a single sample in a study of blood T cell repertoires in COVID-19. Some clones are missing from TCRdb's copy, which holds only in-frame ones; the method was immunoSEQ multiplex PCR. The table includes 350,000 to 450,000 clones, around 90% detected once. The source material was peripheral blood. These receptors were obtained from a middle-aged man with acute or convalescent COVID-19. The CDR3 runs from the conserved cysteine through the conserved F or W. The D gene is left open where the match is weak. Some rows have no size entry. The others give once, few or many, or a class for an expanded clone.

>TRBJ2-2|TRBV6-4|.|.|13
CANRRVLGGELFF
TGTGCCAACCGGAGAGTTTTGGGCGGGGAGCTGTTTTTT
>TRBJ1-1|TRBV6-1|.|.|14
CASSDDRLNTEAFF
TGTGCCAGCAGTGATGACAGGTTGAACACTGAAGCTTTCTTT
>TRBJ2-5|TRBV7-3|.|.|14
CASSLLSGIETQYF
TGTGCCAGCAGCTTATTATCCGGGATAGAGACCCAGTACTTC
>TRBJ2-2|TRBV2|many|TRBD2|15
CASSESRGGTGELFF
TGTGCCAGCAGTGAATCGCGGGGGGGCACCGGGGAGCTGTTTTTT
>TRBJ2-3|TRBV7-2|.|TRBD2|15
CASRRTSGGTDTQYF
TGTGCCAGCAGGCGTACTAGCGGGGGGACAGATACGCAGTATTTT
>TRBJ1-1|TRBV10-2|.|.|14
CASSEHQANTEAFF
TGCGCCAGCAGTGAGCATCAGGCGAACACTGAAGCTTTCTTT
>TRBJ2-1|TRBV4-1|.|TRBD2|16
CASSQLAGVPGNEQFF
TGCGCCAGCAGCCAACTAGCGGGGGTCCCTGGGAATGAGCAGTTCTTC
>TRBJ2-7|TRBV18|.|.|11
CASAQEDEQYF
TGTGCCAGCGCACAAGAGGACGAGCAGTACTTC
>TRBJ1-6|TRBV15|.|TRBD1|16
CATSRERGDSISPLHF
TGTGCCACCAGCAGAGAGCGGGGGGACAGTATCTCACCCCTCCACTTT
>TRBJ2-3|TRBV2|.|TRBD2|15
CASSELSGGSDTQYF
TGTGCCAGCAGTGAGCTTAGCGGGGGGTCTGATACGCAGTATTTT
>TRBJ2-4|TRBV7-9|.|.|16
CASSLDHSLAKNIQYF
TGTGCCAGCAGCTTAGATCACAGCTTAGCCAAAAACATTCAGTACTTC
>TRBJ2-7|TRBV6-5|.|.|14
CASSYYRKGNEQYF
TGTGCCAGCAGTTACTACAGGAAAGGCAACGAGCAGTACTTC
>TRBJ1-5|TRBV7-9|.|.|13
CASSPVGNQPQHF
TGTGCCAGCAGCCCGGTAGGCAATCAGCCCCAGCATTTT
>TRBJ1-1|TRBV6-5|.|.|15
CASIRSGGRGTEAFF
TGTGCCAGCATTCGCTCGGGGGGTAGGGGCACTGAAGCTTTCTTT
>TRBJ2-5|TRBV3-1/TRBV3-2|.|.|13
CASSADRMTAQYF
TGTGCCAGCAGTGCAGACAGGATGACGGCCCAGTACTTC
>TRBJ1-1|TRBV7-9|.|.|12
CASSSTGIEAFF
TGTGCCAGCAGCTCTACAGGTATTGAAGCTTTCTTT
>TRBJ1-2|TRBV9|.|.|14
CASSAPGSPAGYTF
TGTGCCAGCAGCGCCCCGGGTTCCCCAGCGGGCTACACCTTC
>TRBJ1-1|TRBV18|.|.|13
CASSPRQNTEAFF
TGTGCCAGCTCACCACGACAGAACACTGAAGCTTTCTTT
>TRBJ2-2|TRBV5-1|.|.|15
CASSLRGLNTGELFF
TGCGCCAGCAGCCTCCGAGGTTTAAACACCGGGGAGCTGTTTTTT
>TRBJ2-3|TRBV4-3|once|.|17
CASSQDVAAWSTDTQYF
TGCGCCAGCAGCCAAGACGTAGCGGCATGGAGCACAGATACGCAGTATTTT
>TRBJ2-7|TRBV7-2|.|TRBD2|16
CASSLAASGRLYEQYF
TGTGCCAGCAGCTTAGCGGCTAGCGGGCGCCTCTACGAGCAGTACTTC
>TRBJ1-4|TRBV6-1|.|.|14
CASSEEGINEKLFF
TGTGCCAGCAGTGAAGAGGGGATCAATGAAAAACTGTTTTTT
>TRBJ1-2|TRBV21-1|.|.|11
CASPDRNDYTF
TGTGCCAGCCCGGACAGGAATGACTACACCTTC